Below are 13 T cell receptor beta chains sequenced from a single sample in a study of blood T cells in healthy people across ages. The authors ran a second PCR of 7 to 11 cycles using a sample-barcoded 5' primer and a J-beta primer mix. Each CDR3 protein gets one entry after TCRdb re-called the 5' RACE reads with MiXCR. The sample lists 780,000 or so distinct CDR3 sequences, about 56% seen once, with roughly 24% in the top ten. The specimen was blood. Receptors originate from a man aged 35-49 years in good health.

The chain combines TRBV5-1 with TRBJ2-2; either TRBD1 or TRBD2 may supply D (6 bases each). CDR3 length: 15 amino acids. Germline lookup yields CDR1 SGHRS and CDR2 YFSETQ. With 2 bases removed from V and 3 bases from J, the gap between germline ends came to 11 bases. The CDR3 nucleotides are TGCGCCAGCAGCTTCCGGGGGCCCGACACCGGGGAGCTGTTTTTT. Translated: CASSFRGPDTGELFF.

This clonotype came up a few times. The rearrangement links TRBV11-2 to TRBJ2-2; the D gene is possibly TRBD1 (6 bases). Between the trimmed V and J ends, which lost 6 bases and 1 base, there was a span of 9 bases. Per the germline V gene, CDR1 is SGHAT and CDR2 is FQNNGV. The CDR3 runs 14 residues. In nucleotides, the CDR3 is TGTGCCAGCAGACTGGACAGGAACACCGGGGAGCTGTTTTTT. Translated: CASRLDRNTGELFF.

The rearrangement uses TRBV5-8 and TRBJ2-7; TRBD2 aligns across 15 bases. The CDR3 loop spans 17 amino acids. After removal of 4 bases from V and 7 bases from J, the junction contained 12 bases not matched to a gene. The germline gives CDR1 SGHTS, CDR2 YDEGEE. Here the CDR3 DNA reads TGTGCCAGCAGCCCATGGACTAGCGGGGGGGCCTACAATGAGCAGTACTTC. Protein sequence: CASSPWTSGGAYNEQYF.

The J gene is TRBJ2-3, the V gene TRBV27; TRBD2 agrees at 7 bases. V shed 6 bases and J 6 bases; nucleotides not matched to a gene: 9. The V gene's germline CDR1 is MNHEY and CDR2 SMNVEV (reference sequence). The CDR3 runs to 14 residues. Here the CDR3 reads CASSRTRSLDTQYF. As DNA, the CDR3 is TGTGCCAGCAGCCGGACTAGAAGTCTCGATACGCAGTATTTT.

This clonotype appeared a few times. This chain connects TRBV2 to TRBJ2-6; TRBD2 agrees at 7 bases. The junction had 8 bases not matched to a gene; V was cut back by 6 bases and J by 3 bases. The CDR3 covers 16 residues. Germline CDR1 SNHLY, CDR2 FYNNEI. CDR3 in amino acids: CASRPPGGGGANVLTF. The CDR3 bases are TGTGCCAGCAGACCTCCGGGGGGAGGTGGGGCCAACGTCCTGACTTTC.

This clonotype was observed a handful of times. This chain links TRBV20-1 with TRBJ2-4, with D perhaps TRBD2 (6 bases). CDR1 and CDR2 from the germline V gene are DFQATT and SNEGSKA (reference sequence). The CDR3 extends over 15 amino acids. V was shortened by 5 bases and J by 0 bases, with 14 bases between the two germline ends. The CDR3 is CSAARDLLAKNIQYF. The CDR3 DNA reads as TGCAGTGCTGCCCGGGACTTATTAGCCAAAAACATTCAGTACTTC.

This clonotype came up many times. This chain joins TRBV6-1 and TRBJ1-2, with 11 bases that match TRBD1. Germline V CDR1 and CDR2: MNHNS, SASEGT. V lost 10 bases, J lost 5 bases, and 12 bases stayed unmatched. The CDR3 has 15 amino acids. CDR3 sequence reads: CAIHGQGALQYGYTF. In DNA, the CDR3 is TGTGCCATCCACGGACAGGGGGCCCTCCAATATGGCTACACCTTC.

The rearrangement joins TRBV20-1 to TRBJ2-3, with D possibly being TRBD1 (6 bases). The V end was cut by 6 bases, the J end by 6 bases, with 13 bases between. Germline assignment: CDR1 DFQATT and CDR2 SNEGSKA (reference sequence). The CDR3 is 12 amino acids. CDR3 nucleotides: TGCAGTGCGGACAGTCGAGGGGATACGCAGTATTTT. Its protein is CSADSRGDTQYF.

V usage is TRBV30 and J usage is TRBJ1-2; D may be TRBD1 (5 bases). The CDR3 totals 12 residues. Germline V lookup: CDR1 GTSNPN, CDR2 SVGIG (reference sequence). Trimming left V 1 base short and J 8 bases short, with 11 bases between. The CDR3 loop is CAWSAAGTGYTF. In DNA form, the CDR3 reads TGTGCCTGGAGTGCCGCCGGGACGGGCTACACCTTC.

This clonotype was seen only once. A clone one base away is much larger, so this may be a read error. The chain combines TRBV20-1 with TRBJ2-3; no reliable D call. This CDR3 is 13 amino acids long. Germline lookup yields CDR1 DFQATT and CDR2 SNEGSKA (reference sequence). CDR3 sequence reads: CSARFLSTDAQYF. The CDR3 region has the DNA TGCAGTGCTAGATTCCTAAGCACAGATGCGCAGTATTTT.

J is TRBJ2-3 and V is TRBV4-2; D gene unclear. CDR1 is LGHNA and CDR2 is YNFKEQ in the germline V gene. The CDR3 spans 14 residues. Deletions cut 5 bases from V and 4 bases from J, with 13 bases between. The CDR3 loop is CASSSTWVADTQYF. Here the CDR3 DNA reads TGTGCCAGCAGCTCGACGTGGGTTGCAGATACGCAGTATTTT.

This clonotype was recorded a few times. The genes are TRBV4-1 and TRBJ1-1; maybe TRBD1 (6 bases). The CDR3 totals 13 residues. CDR1 is MGHRA and CDR2 is YSYEKL in the germline V gene. V was cut by 6 bases and J by 3 bases, with 11 bases left in between. The CDR3, as DNA: TGCGCCAGCAGTCTCGGGGGGCACACTGAAGCTTTCTTT. Its protein product is CASSLGGHTEAFF.

In this sample, this clonotype turned up a few times. The CDR3 protein is CASSLSAGRDTQYF. The CDR3 nucleotides are TGTGCCAGCAGCTTAAGCGCGGGGAGGGATACGCAGTATTTT. V and J are TRBV7-3 and TRBJ2-3; possibly TRBD2 for D (6 bases). Trimming shortened V by 1 base and J by 6 bases, and 11 bases separated the two germline ends. The CDR3 contains 14 residues. Germline-derived CDR1 and CDR2 are SGHTA and FQGTGA.